This T cell receptor beta chain derives from a study of T cells in Graves' hyperthyroidism and ophthalmopathy. Amplification of TCR beta CDR3 regions was performed using RNA transcripts as template. Using the HTBI primer set, a first-round RT-PCR was run on the TCR CDR3. TCRdb called the multiplex PCR reads again in MiXCR, with one record for every CDR3 protein. The profile covers around 450,000 distinct CDR3 sequences, with around 14% appearing a single time and just under 8% taken by the ten largest. Germline values: CDR1 SGHKS, CDR2 YYEKEE (reference sequence). Trimming took 4 bases from V and 0 from J, leaving 23 bases between them. There are 20 residues in the CDR3.

The chain combines TRBV5-5 with TRBJ1-6; the D gene is possibly TRBD1 (5 bases). The clonotype was recovered from a woman aged 18-30 years with Graves' hyperthyroidism. The sequenced sample consisted of blood. CDR3 sequence: CASSPRGAGTLSSYNSPLHF. As DNA, the CDR3 is TGTGCCAGCAGCCCCCGGGGAGCCGGGACGTTAAGCTCCTATAATTCACCCCTCCACTTT.